Below are 28 T cell receptor beta chains sequenced from a single sample in a study of blood T cell repertoires in COVID-19. Assay: immunoSEQ multiplex PCR; the TCRdb copy retains only in-frame clones and omits some. The sample has a few hundred thousand clones, approximately 85% seen once. Source material: peripheral blood. The origin of the receptors is a human donor in a cohort sampled during active COVID-19.

The V call is TRBV7-3, the J call TRBJ2-3; 12 bases line up with TRBD2. The CDR3 is made up of 16 amino acids. Germline CDR1 SGHTA, CDR2 FQGTGA. Unmatched junction bases numbered 6, after V lost 3 bases and J lost 5 bases. In DNA, the CDR3 is TGTGCCAGCAGCTTGGTTCTAGCGGGGGGGCAAGATACGCAGTATTTT. Translation: CASSLVLAGGQDTQYF.

The J gene is TRBJ2-3, the V gene TRBV5-4; TRBD1 matches at 7 bases. The CDR3 has 13 residues. Germline V gives CDR1 SGHNT, CDR2 YYREEE (reference sequence). V shed 4 bases and J 6 bases; nucleotides not matched to a gene: 5. DNA for the CDR3: TGTGCCAGCAGCCTAGGACAGGACGATACGCAGTATTTT. Translation gives CASSLGQDDTQYF.

In this sample, this clone turned up once. The gene calls are TRBV6-4 and TRBJ1-2; 9 bases match TRBD1. The CDR3 length is 19 residues. Trimming took 0 bases from V and 5 from J; bases not matched to a gene: 16. The germline CDR1 and CDR2 sequences are MRHNA and SNTAGT. As DNA, the CDR3 is TGTGCCAGCAGTGACTCATGGCCCGCGGCGGACAGGGGTTATTATGGCTACACCTTC. Its protein is CASSDSWPAADRGYYGYTF.

This chain uses TRBV6-5 with TRBJ1-2; D gene uncertain. Germline V gives CDR1 MNHEY, CDR2 SVGAGI. The CDR3 is 14 residues long. The CDR3 bases are TGTGCGAGCCCCCCCGGTGACGGAGGATATGGCTACACCTTC. This translates into CASPPGDGGYGYTF.

V is TRBV29-1 and J is TRBJ1-6; D is uncertain. The CDR3 is 13 residues long. Looked up from germline, CDR1 is SQVTM and CDR2 is ANQGSEA. V shed 8 bases and J shed 0 bases, with 8 bases lying between them. CDR3 loop: CSCRSSYNSPLHF. The CDR3 nucleotides read TGCAGCTGCCGCAGCTCCTATAATTCACCCCTCCACTTT.

This chain links TRBV14 with TRBJ1-1; maybe TRBD1 (5 bases). Trimming pared 1 base from V and 0 bases from J, leaving 9 bases between. The length of the CDR3 is 15 residues. The germline CDR1 and CDR2 sequences are SGHDN and FVKESK. The CDR3 loop reads CASSQGGGMNTEAFF. CDR3 DNA: TGTGCCAGCAGCCAAGGGGGCGGGATGAACACTGAAGCTTTCTTT.

The gene calls are TRBV6-4 and TRBJ2-2; 7 bases are a match to TRBD1. The CDR3 covers 14 residues. Losses at the gene ends were 4 bases for V and 5 bases for J; bases not matched to a gene: 4. The V gene's germline CDR1 is MRHNA and CDR2 SNTAGT. The CDR3 DNA is TGTGCCAGCAGTGGGACAGGCGGAACCGGGGAGCTGTTTTTT. Protein: CASSGTGGTGELFF.

The genes are TRBV10-3 and TRBJ1-6, with 9 positions matching TRBD1. Per germline, CDR1 ENHRY and CDR2 SYGVKD. CDR3 length: 17 residues. The trim removed 0 bases at V and 10 bases at J, leaving 10 bases unmatched. The CDR3 loop is CAISESIRGTGRSPLHF. In DNA, the CDR3 is TGTGCCATCAGTGAGTCGATCAGAGGGACAGGGCGCTCACCCCTCCACTTT.

In its sample, this clone was seen a few times. Other DNA sequences from this sample encode an identical CDR3 as well. V is TRBV6-1 and J is TRBJ1-2; D is undetermined. Trimming shortened V by 2 bases and J by 4 bases, and 8 bases separated the two germline ends. Germline CDR1 MNHNS, CDR2 SASEGT. CDR3 length: 13 amino acids. The CDR3 protein is CASSESGFYGYTF. The DNA of the CDR3 is TGTGCCAGCAGTGAAAGCGGGTTCTATGGCTACACCTTC.

V usage is TRBV3-1 (or the pseudogene TRBV3-2) and J usage is TRBJ2-3, with 14 bases lining up with TRBD2. V lost 4 bases to trimming and J lost 6 bases; unmatched junction nucleotides: 9. CDR3 length equals 17 residues. Per the germline V gene, CDR1 is LGHDT and CDR2 is YNNKEL (reference sequence). In DNA, the CDR3 is TGTGCCAGCAGCCGACTAGCGGGGGGGGGCGGTGAGGATACGCAGTATTTT. It specifies CASSRLAGGGGEDTQYF.

The genes are TRBV12-3 or TRBV12-4 and TRBJ1-2; 7 nucleotides line up with TRBD1. The CDR3 consists of 11 residues. The ends lost 8 bases at V and 8 bases at J; junction bases unmatched: 5. In DNA, the CDR3 is TGTGCCAGCCTCCGACAGGGAGGCTACACCTTC. This encodes CASLRQGGYTF.

This chain uses TRBV7-6 with TRBJ1-1; TRBD1 matches at 9 bases. Trimming removed 3 bases from V and 5 bases from J; junction bases left unmatched: 7. Germline CDR1 reads SGHVS; CDR2 reads FNYEAQ. The CDR3 extends over 15 amino acids. The CDR3 nucleotides read TGTGCCAGCAGCTTGTACAGGGGGCTGAGAACTGAAGCTTTCTTT. It codes for CASSLYRGLRTEAFF. Looking up the rest from reference TRBV7-6 and TRBJ1-1 gives the full variable domain: GAGVSQSPRYKVTKRGQDVALRCDPISGHVSLYWYRQALGQGPEFLTYFNYEAQQDKSGLPNDRFSAERPEGSISTLTIQRTEQRDSAMYRCASSLYRGLRTEAFFGQGTRLTVV.

The CDR3 nucleotides are TGTGCCAGAAGTGTCTCCCGGGAACCGTGGCTAAAGGGCGATCAGCCCCAGCATTTT. Translating it yields CARSVSREPWLKGDQPQHF. The J gene is TRBJ1-5, the V gene TRBV5-3; D gene unclear. TRBV5-3 is reported as an ORF; its role is uncertain. The CDR3 covers 19 residues. V shed 5 bases and J shed 5 bases, with 29 bases lying between them.

The gene calls are TRBV6-5 and TRBJ2-3, with D maybe TRBD2 (5 bases). V dropped 7 bases and J dropped 2 bases, with 13 bases sitting between them. This CDR3 has 14 residues. The V gene's germline CDR1 is MNHEY and CDR2 SVGAGI. CDR3 coding DNA: TGTGCCAGCACCTCCCGAGGGTACACAGATACGCAGTATTTT. Translated: CASTSRGYTDTQYF.

V is TRBV2 and J is TRBJ1-2; D not certain. This CDR3 contains 14 residues. Germline loops: CDR1 SNHLY, CDR2 FYNNEI. V was pared by 5 bases and J by 4 bases, with 14 bases between. The DNA for the CDR3 is TGTGCCAGCAGTCCACAGCGGGTAGGCTATGGCTACACCTTC. Its translation: CASSPQRVGYGYTF. Combining the CDR3 with reference TRBV2 and TRBJ1-2 gives the whole variable domain EPEVTQTPSHQVTQMGQEVILRCVPISNHLYFYWYRQILGQKVEFLVSFYNNEISEKSEIFDDQFSVERPDGSNFTLKIRSTKLEDSAMYFCASSPQRVGYGYTFGSGTRLTVV.

The chain links TRBV27 to TRBJ1-5, with 9 bases identical to TRBD1. CDR1 is MNHEY and CDR2 is SMNVEV in the germline V gene (reference sequence). Germline trimming cut 4 bases from V and 6 bases from J; bases unmatched to any gene: 4. The CDR3 has 14 residues. CDR3 nucleotides: TGTGCCAGCAGTTATACAGGGGGCGGTCAGCCCCAGCATTTT. Amino acid sequence: CASSYTGGGQPQHF.

This clone turned up a few times. The chain recombines TRBV6-1 with TRBJ1-2, with D possibly matching TRBD1 (5 bases). In germline, CDR1 is MNHNS, CDR2 SASEGT. This CDR3 comprises 14 residues. The germline V and J ends were trimmed by 0 bases and 8 bases, with 13 bases remaining between them. Here the CDR3 DNA reads TGTGCCAGCAGTGAAGCGCATGGGGCGCGCGGCTACACCTTC. Amino acid sequence: CASSEAHGARGYTF.

The V call is TRBV7-9, the J call TRBJ2-7; 9 positions agree with TRBD1. Germline V CDR1 and CDR2: SEHNR, FQNEAQ (reference sequence). The CDR3 is 16 residues long. The ends lost 5 bases at V and 3 bases at J; junction bases unmatched: 11. In DNA, the CDR3 is TGTGCCAGCAGCGCACAACCCCGGACAGGGGACTACGAGCAGTACTTC. Translating gives CASSAQPRTGDYEQYF.

The V and J genes are TRBV5-4 and TRBJ2-1; 11 bases line up with TRBD2. The CDR3 spans 14 residues. The germline CDR1 and CDR2 sequences are SGHNT and YYREEE (reference sequence). With V trimmed by 8 bases and J by 8 bases, 9 bases remained unmatched. CDR3 residues: CASSGGASGDEQFF. Here the CDR3 DNA reads TGTGCCAGTAGCGGGGGGGCGTCGGGCGATGAGCAGTTCTTC.

The chain couples TRBV5-4 to TRBJ2-5; no reliable D call. The CDR3 covers 14 residues. The V gene's germline CDR1 is SGHNT and CDR2 YYREEE (reference sequence). V was shortened by 0 bases and J by 3 bases, with 9 bases between the two germline ends. The CDR3 spells CASSLGTAKETQYF. The CDR3 nucleotides read TGTGCCAGCAGCTTGGGAACAGCCAAAGAGACCCAGTACTTC.

V is TRBV27 and J is TRBJ2-7; D ambiguous. The CDR3 runs 11 residues. The V and J ends lost 4 bases and 3 bases respectively, with 4 bases between them. CDR1 and CDR2 (germline): MNHEY, SMNVEV (reference sequence). The CDR3 region has the DNA TGTGCCAGCAGTTCAGGCTACGAGCAGTACTTC. Amino acid sequence: CASSSGYEQYF.

The rearrangement joins TRBV6-5 to TRBJ1-4; no clear D. Trimming took 8 bases from V and 7 from J, leaving 14 bases between them. Germline V lookup: CDR1 MNHEY, CDR2 SVGAGI. CDR3 size: 13 residues. The CDR3 DNA follows: TGTGCCAGCCTGAGGGATGGTGGTGAAAAACTGTTTTTT. The encoded protein is CASLRDGGEKLFF.

This clone was detected a few times. The chain employs TRBV11-2 and TRBJ1-2, with 7 bases matching TRBD1. V lost 5 bases, J lost 8 bases, and 5 bases stayed unmatched. Germline CDR1 SGHAT, CDR2 FQNNGV. This CDR3 comprises 12 residues. CDR3 residues: CASSRQGWGYTF. The CDR3 DNA follows: TGTGCCAGCAGCCGACAGGGATGGGGCTACACCTTC.

The sample holds one count of this clone. The chain joins TRBV10-3 to TRBJ1-1; D may be TRBD1 (5 bases). Trimming left V 4 bases short and J 3 bases short, with 9 bases between. The CDR3 extends over 13 amino acids. CDR1 ENHRY and CDR2 SYGVKD come from the germline V gene. CDR3 sequence (DNA): TGTGCCATCAGTGGCAGGGTGGACACTGAAGCTTTCTTT. Protein: CAISGRVDTEAFF.

The CDR3 spells CASSPLRGTEAFF. The CDR3 DNA follows: TGTGCCAGCAGCCCCCTGAGAGGGACTGAAGCTTTCTTT. The genes are TRBV4-2 and TRBJ1-1, with unresolved D. This CDR3 has 13 amino acids. V was shortened by 4 bases and J by 5 bases, with 11 bases between the two germline ends. The germline V gene encodes CDR1 LGHNA and CDR2 YNFKEQ.

This clone was picked up one time. The V gene is TRBV14, the J gene TRBJ2-3; D is undetermined. This CDR3 has 14 residues. The germline gives CDR1 SGHDN, CDR2 FVKESK. Trimming removed 4 bases from V and 2 bases from J, with 10 bases in between. CDR3 protein: CASSLELTTDTQYF. CDR3 in DNA: TGTGCCAGCAGCCTCGAGCTTACCACAGATACGCAGTATTTT.

In DNA form, the CDR3 reads TGTGCCAGCAGTCTACCCCTTGGAGGCGGGGGCACAGATACGCAGTATTTT. Protein product: CASSLPLGGGGTDTQYF. V and J are TRBV25-1 and TRBJ2-3, with a possible D match to TRBD2 (6 bases). Germline V CDR1 and CDR2: MGHDK, SYGVNS. The CDR3 runs 17 residues. Trimming took 5 bases from V and 1 from J, leaving 19 bases between them.

The V call is TRBV3-1 (or the pseudogene TRBV3-2), the J call TRBJ2-2, with 8 bases fitting TRBD1. The length of the CDR3 is 15 residues. V dropped 7 bases and J dropped 2; count of bases not matched to a gene: 6. Germline loops: CDR1 LGHDT, CDR2 YNNKEL (reference sequence). CDR3 DNA: TGTGCCAGCAAGCAGGGGGCGGGAAACACCGGGGAGCTGTTTTTT. Translation: CASKQGAGNTGELFF.